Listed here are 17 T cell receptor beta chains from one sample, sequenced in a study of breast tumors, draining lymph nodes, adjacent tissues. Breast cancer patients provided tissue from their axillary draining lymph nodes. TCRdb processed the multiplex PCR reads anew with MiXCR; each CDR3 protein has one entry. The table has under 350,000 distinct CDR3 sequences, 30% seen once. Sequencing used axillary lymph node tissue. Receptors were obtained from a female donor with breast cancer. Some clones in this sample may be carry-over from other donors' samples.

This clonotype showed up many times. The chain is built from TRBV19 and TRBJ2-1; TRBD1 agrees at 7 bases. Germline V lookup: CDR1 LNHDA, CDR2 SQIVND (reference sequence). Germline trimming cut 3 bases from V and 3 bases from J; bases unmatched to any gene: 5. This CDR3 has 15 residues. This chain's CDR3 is CASSIGQVLYNEQFF. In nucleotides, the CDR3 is TGTGCCAGTAGTATCGGACAGGTCCTCTACAATGAGCAGTTCTTC.

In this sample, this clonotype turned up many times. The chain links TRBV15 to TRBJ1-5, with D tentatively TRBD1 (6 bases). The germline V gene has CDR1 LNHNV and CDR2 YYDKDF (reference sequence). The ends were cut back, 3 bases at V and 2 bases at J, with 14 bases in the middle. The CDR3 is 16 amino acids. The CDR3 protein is CATSSVQGYGNQPQHF. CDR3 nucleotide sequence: TGTGCCACCAGCAGTGTACAGGGTTACGGCAATCAGCCCCAGCATTTT.

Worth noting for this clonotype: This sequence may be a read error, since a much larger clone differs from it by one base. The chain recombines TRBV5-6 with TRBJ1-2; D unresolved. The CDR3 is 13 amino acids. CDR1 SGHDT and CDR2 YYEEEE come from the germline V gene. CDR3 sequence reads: CASSLTNAGGYAF. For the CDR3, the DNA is TGTGCCAGCAGCTTAACCAATGCCGGAGGCTACGCCTTC.

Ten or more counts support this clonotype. The CDR3 DNA sequence: TGTGCCAGCAAACCGGGACAGAGAAATTATGGCTACACCTTC. Its translation is CASKPGQRNYGYTF. This chain uses TRBV12-3 or TRBV12-4 with TRBJ1-2; 7 bases align to TRBD1. V shed 7 bases, J shed 5 bases, and the junction held 10 bases outside the gene matches. CDR3 length: 14 residues.

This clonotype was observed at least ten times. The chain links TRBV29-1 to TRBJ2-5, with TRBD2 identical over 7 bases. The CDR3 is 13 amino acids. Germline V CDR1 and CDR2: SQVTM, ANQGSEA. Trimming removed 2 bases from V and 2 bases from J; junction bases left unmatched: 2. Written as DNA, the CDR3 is TGCAGCGTTGAACCTAGCGGACAAGAGACCCAGTACTTC. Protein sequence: CSVEPSGQETQYF.

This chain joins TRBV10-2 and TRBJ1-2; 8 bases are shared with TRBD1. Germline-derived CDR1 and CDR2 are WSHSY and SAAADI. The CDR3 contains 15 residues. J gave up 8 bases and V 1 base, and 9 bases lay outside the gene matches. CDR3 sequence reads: CASSELTGDPSGYTF. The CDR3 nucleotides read TGCGCCAGCAGTGAGTTGACAGGGGACCCGTCGGGCTACACCTTC.

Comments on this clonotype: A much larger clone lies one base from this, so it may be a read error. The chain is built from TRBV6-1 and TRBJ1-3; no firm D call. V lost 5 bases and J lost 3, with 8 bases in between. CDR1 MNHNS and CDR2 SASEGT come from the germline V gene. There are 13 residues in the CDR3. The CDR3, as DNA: TGTGCCAGCAGTCAAAACGTTGGAAACACCATATATTTT. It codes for CASSQNVGNTIYF.

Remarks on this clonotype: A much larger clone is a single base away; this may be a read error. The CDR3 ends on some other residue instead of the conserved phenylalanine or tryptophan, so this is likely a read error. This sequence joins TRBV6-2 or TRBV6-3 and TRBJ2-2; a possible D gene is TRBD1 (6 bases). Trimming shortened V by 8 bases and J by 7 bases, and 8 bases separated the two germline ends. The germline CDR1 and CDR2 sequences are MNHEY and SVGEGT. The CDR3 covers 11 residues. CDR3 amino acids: CASLRGGELFL. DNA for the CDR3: TGTGCCAGCCTCAGGGGCGGGGAGCTGTTTCTT.

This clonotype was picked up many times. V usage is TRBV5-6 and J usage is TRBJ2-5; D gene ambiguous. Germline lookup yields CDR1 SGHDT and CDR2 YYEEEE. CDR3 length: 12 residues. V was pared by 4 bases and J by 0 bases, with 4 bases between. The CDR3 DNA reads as TGTGCCAGCAGCCCGGACCAAGAGACCCAGTACTTC. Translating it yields CASSPDQETQYF.

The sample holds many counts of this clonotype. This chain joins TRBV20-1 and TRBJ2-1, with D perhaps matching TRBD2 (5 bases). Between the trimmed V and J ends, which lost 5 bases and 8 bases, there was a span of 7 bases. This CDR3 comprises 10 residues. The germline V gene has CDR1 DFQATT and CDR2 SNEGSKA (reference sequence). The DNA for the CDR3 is TGCAGTGCTTTGCGGGATGAGCAGTTCTTC. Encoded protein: CSALRDEQFF.

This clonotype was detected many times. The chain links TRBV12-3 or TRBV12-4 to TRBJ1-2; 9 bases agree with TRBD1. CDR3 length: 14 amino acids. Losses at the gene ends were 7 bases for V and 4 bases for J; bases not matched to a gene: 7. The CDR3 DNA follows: TGTGCCAGCAAACTACAGGGGGCCACCTATGGCTACACCTTC. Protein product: CASKLQGATYGYTF.

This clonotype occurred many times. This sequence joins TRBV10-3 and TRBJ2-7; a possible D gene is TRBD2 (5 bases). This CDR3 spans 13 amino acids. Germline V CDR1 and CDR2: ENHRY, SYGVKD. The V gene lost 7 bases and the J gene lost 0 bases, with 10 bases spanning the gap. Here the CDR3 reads CAINPGSSYEQYF. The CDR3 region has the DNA TGTGCCATCAATCCGGGGAGCTCCTACGAGCAGTACTTC.

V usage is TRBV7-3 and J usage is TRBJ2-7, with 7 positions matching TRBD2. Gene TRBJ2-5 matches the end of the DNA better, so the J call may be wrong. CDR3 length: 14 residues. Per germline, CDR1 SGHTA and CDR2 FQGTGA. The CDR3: CASSLTGGPETQYF. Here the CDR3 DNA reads TGTGCCAGCAGCTTAACGGGAGGGCCAGAGACCCAGTACTTC.

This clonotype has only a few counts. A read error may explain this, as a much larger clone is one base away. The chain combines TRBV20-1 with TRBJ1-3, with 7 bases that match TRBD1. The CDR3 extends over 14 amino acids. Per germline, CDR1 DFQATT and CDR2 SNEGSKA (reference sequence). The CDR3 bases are TGCAGTGCTCCACAGGGGAGCTCTGGAACCACCATATATTTT. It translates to CSAPQGSSGTTIYF.

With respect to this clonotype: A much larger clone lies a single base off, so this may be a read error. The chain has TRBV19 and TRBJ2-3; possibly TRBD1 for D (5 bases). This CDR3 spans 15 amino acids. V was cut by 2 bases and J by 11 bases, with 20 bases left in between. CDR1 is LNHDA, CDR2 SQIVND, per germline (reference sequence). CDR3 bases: TGTGCCAGTAGTATATCGCAGGGCGAGCGTAATAGGCAGTATTTT. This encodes CASSISQGERNRQYF.

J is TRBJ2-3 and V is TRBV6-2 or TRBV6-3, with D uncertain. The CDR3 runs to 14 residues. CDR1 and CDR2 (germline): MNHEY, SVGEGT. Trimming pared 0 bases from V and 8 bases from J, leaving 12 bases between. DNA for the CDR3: TGTGCCAGCAGTTACTCTAAGTCGATGGGTACGCAGTATTTT. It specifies CASSYSKSMGTQYF.

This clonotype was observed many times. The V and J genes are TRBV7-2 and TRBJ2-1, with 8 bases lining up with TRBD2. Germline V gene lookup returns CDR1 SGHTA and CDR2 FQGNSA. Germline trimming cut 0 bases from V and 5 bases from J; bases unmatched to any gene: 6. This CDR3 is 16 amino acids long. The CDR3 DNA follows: TGTGCCAGCAGCTTAGCCGTGACTAGCGTGAACAATGAGCAGTTCTTC. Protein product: CASSLAVTSVNNEQFF.